These 21 T cell receptor beta chains share one sample of origin, sequenced in a study of cytomegalovirus exposure and HLA in healthy donors. PCR primers comprised 60 Vbeta and 13 Jbeta primers. Some clones are missing from TCRdb's copy, which holds only in-frame ones; the method was immunoSEQ multiplex PCR. Among about 180,000 clones listed, 82% were seen once. The sample comprised PBMCs. These receptors came from a man aged 40-50 years in good health and CMV-seronegative.

This rearrangement joins TRBV5-6 to TRBJ1-1; 8 bases align to TRBD1. The CDR3 sequence is 14 residues long. Germline CDR1 is SGHDT and CDR2 is YYEEEE. The V segment lost 3 bases and the J segment 1 base; nucleotides outside the gene matches: 2. The CDR3 DNA follows: TGTGCCAGCAGCTATGGACAGGGGAACACTGAAGCTTTCTTT. Amino acid sequence: CASSYGQGNTEAFF.

CDR3 sequence (DNA): TGTGCCAGCAGCTTGTTGCTTTCTGACAGGGAAAATGGCTACACCTTC. Protein: CASSLLLSDRENGYTF. V is TRBV5-6 and J is TRBJ1-2, with TRBD1 matching over 7 bases. Losses at the gene ends were 1 base for V and 6 bases for J; bases not matched to a gene: 12. The V gene's germline CDR1 is SGHDT and CDR2 YYEEEE. The CDR3 spans 16 residues.

For this clone: Other nucleotide sequences in the sample specify the same CDR3. This chain connects TRBV28 to TRBJ2-7; 8 positions match TRBD2. The CDR3 sequence is 14 residues long. CDR1 is MDHEN, CDR2 SYDVKM, per germline. The V segment lost 5 bases and the J segment 3 bases; nucleotides outside the gene matches: 6. CDR3 in amino acids: CASSRTSGGYEQYF. In nucleotides, the CDR3 is TGTGCCAGCAGTCGGACCAGCGGGGGCTACGAGCAGTACTTC.

The chain uses TRBV2 and TRBJ1-5, with D perhaps matching TRBD1 (6 bases). Germline V gene data show CDR1 as SNHLY and CDR2 as FYNNEI. The CDR3 has 14 residues. Trimming cost V 7 bases and J 5 bases, with 15 bases left between them. In DNA form, the CDR3 reads TGTGCCAGCAATCTCCCGGACAGAGATCAGCCCCAGCATTTT. This translates into CASNLPDRDQPQHF.

This clone was counted a single time. The genes are TRBV28 and TRBJ1-2; possible D gene TRBD1, 5 bases. Trimming removed 4 bases at V and 8 bases at J, with 14 bases between. CDR3 length: 13 amino acids. Germline loops: CDR1 MDHEN, CDR2 SYDVKM. In DNA form, the CDR3 reads TGTGCCAGCAGTTCCCCGACCAGGGTGGGCTACACCTTC. Amino acids: CASSSPTRVGYTF.

V and J are TRBV2 and TRBJ2-1, with D unclear. This CDR3 spans 15 amino acids. V shed 8 bases and J shed 0 bases, with 14 bases lying between them. The germline V gene has CDR1 SNHLY and CDR2 FYNNEI. The CDR3 region has the DNA TGTGCCAGCCGCAAGACAACTGACTCCTACAATGAGCAGTTCTTC. Translating gives CASRKTTDSYNEQFF. The complete variable domain, with remaining parts taken from reference TRBV2 and TRBJ2-1, reads EPEVTQTPSHQVTQMGQEVILRCVPISNHLYFYWYRQILGQKVEFLVSFYNNEISEKSEIFDDQFSVERPDGSNFTLKIRSTKLEDSAMYFCASRKTTDSYNEQFFGPGTRLTVL.

This chain joins TRBV2 and TRBJ2-2; TRBD1 aligns across 12 bases. Germline trimming cut 2 bases from V and 0 bases from J; bases unmatched to any gene: 7. CDR3 length: 19 residues. Looked up from germline, CDR1 is SNHLY and CDR2 is FYNNEI. CDR3 bases: TGTGCCAGCAGTGAACCCGGGACAGGGGGCGATTCGAACACCGGGGAGCTGTTTTTT. Its translation is CASSEPGTGGDSNTGELFF. Full variable domain (remainder filled in from reference TRBV2 and TRBJ2-2): EPEVTQTPSHQVTQMGQEVILRCVPISNHLYFYWYRQILGQKVEFLVSFYNNEISEKSEIFDDQFSVERPDGSNFTLKIRSTKLEDSAMYFCASSEPGTGGDSNTGELFFGEGSRLTVL.

The chain has TRBV30 and TRBJ2-5; tentative D call: TRBD1 (6 bases). This CDR3 comprises 15 residues. V was trimmed by 0 bases and J by 1 base, leaving 12 bases between them. Germline CDR1 GTSNPN, CDR2 SVGIG (reference sequence). The CDR3: CAWSVQGHLQETQYF. CDR3 DNA: TGTGCCTGGAGTGTACAGGGACACCTCCAAGAGACCCAGTACTTC.

This clone was counted only a few times. The rearrangement links TRBV13 to TRBJ2-3, with D perhaps matching TRBD1 (6 bases). Germline CDR1 PRHDT, CDR2 FYEKMQ (reference sequence). This CDR3 has 15 amino acids. Trimming took off 4 bases at V and 3 bases at J, with 14 bases between the two ends. The CDR3 sequence: CASSWRQGRTDTQYF. CDR3 in DNA: TGTGCCAGCAGCTGGAGGCAGGGGCGGACAGATACGCAGTATTTT. The full variable domain, its missing parts supplied by reference TRBV13 and TRBJ2-3, is AAGVIQSPRHLIKEKRETATLKCYPIPRHDTVYWYQQGPGQDPQFLISFYEKMQSDKGSIPDRFSAQQFSDYHSELNMSSLELGDSALYFCASSWRQGRTDTQYFGPGTRLTVL.

The chain uses TRBV28 and TRBJ2-7; a weak D match, TRBD1 (5 bases). V lost 2 bases to trimming and J lost 6 bases, with 8 bases between them. CDR1 and CDR2 (germline): MDHEN, SYDVKM. CDR3 length equals 12 residues. DNA of the CDR3: TGTGCCAGCAGTTTAATAAGGGGCGAGCAGTACTTC. Residues: CASSLIRGEQYF.

This chain links TRBV5-1 with TRBJ1-2; TRBD1 might be the D (5 bases). Germline assignment: CDR1 SGHRS and CDR2 YFSETQ. CDR3 size: 15 residues. The ends were cut back, 1 base at V and 8 bases at J, with 18 bases in the middle. DNA of the CDR3: TGCGCCAGCAGCTTGAGTGAGCAGGGCTTACGAGGCTACACCTTC. This sequence encodes CASSLSEQGLRGYTF.

This clone was seen only a few times. This sequence joins TRBV2 and TRBJ2-7; 8 bases are a match to TRBD1. The V and J ends lost 4 bases and 6 bases, in that order; junction bases with no gene match: 8. This CDR3 region has 14 residues. Germline V CDR1 and CDR2: SNHLY, FYNNEI. CDR3 sequence reads: CASSGRQGSGEQYF. Here the CDR3 DNA reads TGTGCCAGCAGTGGGAGACAGGGGTCAGGCGAGCAGTACTTC.

This clone has more than one count but fewer than ten. The rearrangement links TRBV6-5 to TRBJ1-2, with 11 bases that match TRBD1. The CDR3 covers 14 residues. The J segment lost 6 bases and the V segment lost 5 bases, leaving 5 bases of the junction unmatched. Per germline, CDR1 MNHEY and CDR2 SVGAGI. The CDR3 protein is CASSHRDRGDGYTF. The CDR3 DNA follows: TGTGCCAGCAGTCACCGGGACAGGGGGGATGGCTACACCTTC.

The chain couples TRBV5-1 to TRBJ2-5; 7 bases are shared with TRBD2. CDR3 length: 15 residues. V dropped 7 bases and J dropped 1; count of bases not matched to a gene: 10. Germline lookup yields CDR1 SGHRS and CDR2 YFSETQ. The CDR3 DNA sequence: TGCGCCAGCGGGGCGGTAGCGGGCCTCCAAGAGACCCAGTACTTC. Translating gives CASGAVAGLQETQYF.

The chain employs TRBV5-4 and TRBJ2-7, with 9 bases that match TRBD2. Trimming removed 0 bases from V and 7 bases from J; junction bases left unmatched: 5. Germline V gene data show CDR1 as SGHNT and CDR2 as YYREEE (reference sequence). The CDR3 has 14 residues. This CDR3 is CASSLVGAGGEQYF. The DNA for the CDR3 is TGTGCCAGCAGCTTGGTGGGGGCGGGGGGGGAGCAGTACTTC.

The genes are TRBV11-2 and TRBJ1-4, with 8 nucleotides matching TRBD1. V trimming: 4 bases; J trimming: 2 bases; junction bases outside the gene matches: 3. Germline CDR1 SGHAT, CDR2 FQNNGV. This CDR3 is 15 amino acids long. CDR3 protein: CASSSQGATNEKLFF. The CDR3 DNA is TGTGCCAGCAGCTCGCAGGGGGCGACTAATGAAAAACTGTTTTTT.

In the case of this clone: No conserved phenylalanine or tryptophan is present at the end of the CDR3, so a read error is the likely explanation. The limits of the CDR3 on the DNA are not certain, so only TCRdb's listed CDR3 is given. The J gene is TRBJ1-2, the V gene TRBV2. The CDR3 is 13 residues long, ends included. CDR1 is SNHLY and CDR2 is FYNNEI in the germline V gene. The CDR3 here is CASSEAAAIVSTP.

The V and J genes are TRBV7-3 and TRBJ2-7; 13 bases agree with TRBD2. The V gene's germline CDR1 is SGHTA and CDR2 FQGTGA. CDR3 length: 15 residues. Trimming removed 5 bases from V and 7 bases from J; junction bases left unmatched: 8. DNA for the CDR3: TGTGCCAGCAGCCATGGACTAGCGGGAGTGGGGGAGCAGTACTTC. This sequence encodes CASSHGLAGVGEQYF.

There are a few counts of this clone. This chain joins TRBV5-1 and TRBJ1-2; D remains ambiguous. The ends were cut back, 6 bases at V and 6 bases at J, with 18 bases in the middle. The germline CDR1 and CDR2 sequences are SGHRS and YFSETQ. The CDR3 spans 14 residues. The CDR3 spells CASTAPEGTDGYTF. The CDR3 bases are TGCGCCAGCACCGCCCCGGAGGGAACGGATGGCTACACCTTC.

This chain uses TRBV30 with TRBJ2-7; 7 bases are shared with TRBD1. CDR3 length: 17 residues. Germline trimming cut 0 bases from V and 5 bases from J; bases unmatched to any gene: 16. Germline-derived CDR1 and CDR2 are GTSNPN and SVGIG (reference sequence). The CDR3 is CAWSVQGSAFRLDEQYF. For the CDR3, the DNA is TGTGCCTGGAGTGTACAGGGGTCTGCGTTCCGCTTAGACGAGCAGTACTTC.

The chain recombines TRBV5-1 with TRBJ2-5, with a tentative D call TRBD2 (6 bases). V was cut by 0 bases and J by 4 bases, with 13 bases left in between. There are 15 residues in the CDR3. Germline assignment: CDR1 SGHRS and CDR2 YFSETQ. The CDR3 is CASSLGGAGRETQYF. CDR3 in DNA: TGCGCCAGCAGCTTGGGCGGGGCGGGCCGAGAGACCCAGTACTTC.